Presented here are 5 T cell receptor beta chains from one specimen sequenced in a study of cytomegalovirus exposure and HLA in healthy donors (dated by TCRdb to about 2017). Libraries were built with the immunoSEQ multiplex PCR assay. For the multiplex PCR, a mixture combining 60 forward primers for TCR Vbeta segments and 13 reverse primers for TCR Jbeta segments was used. What TCRdb holds here is the immuneACCESS table cut down to in-frame rearrangements. Part of the clones is not present; checked against another copy, under half of the missing clones reflect an unresolved V gene, and the others are unexplained. The table for this sample lists under 200,000 clones; around 77% of them were counted only once. The top ten hold 1.5% to 2% of the sample. Input material: PBMCs. All receptors derive from a man aged 25 to 45 in good health and CMV-seronegative.

The V and J genes are TRBV6-5 and TRBJ1-5; D possibly corresponds to TRBD1 (6 bases). Germline V gene lookup returns CDR1 MNHEY and CDR2 SVGAGI. The CDR3 runs to 16 residues. With 0 bases removed from V and 0 bases from J, the gap between germline ends came to 9 bases. Written as DNA, the CDR3 is TGTGCCAGCAGTTACTCGGGGACAAGTAGCAATCAGCCCCAGCATTTT. The encoded protein is CASSYSGTSSNQPQHF.

This rearrangement joins TRBV5-4 to TRBJ2-7, with TRBD2 matching 9 bases. After removal of 1 base from V and 6 bases from J, the junction contained 8 bases not matched to a gene. Germline V gives CDR1 SGHNT, CDR2 YYREEE (reference sequence). This CDR3 spans 15 amino acids. Here the CDR3 reads CASSLLGGRASEQYF. The CDR3 DNA reads as TGTGCCAGCAGCTTGCTTGGCGGGAGGGCGAGCGAGCAGTACTTC.

This chain connects TRBV9 to TRBJ2-1, with D perhaps TRBD2 (5 bases). Germline values: CDR1 SGDLS, CDR2 YYNGEE. V lost 3 bases and J 4 bases, leaving 8 bases between the germline ends. This CDR3 comprises 13 residues. The DNA for the CDR3 is TGTGCCAGCAGCGCGGGGATTTACAATGAGCAGTTCTTC. It encodes CASSAGIYNEQFF.

The rearrangement joins TRBV5-1 to TRBJ2-7; 14 nucleotides agree with TRBD2. After removal of 5 bases from V and 4 bases from J, the junction contained 5 bases not matched to a gene. Germline V gene lookup returns CDR1 SGHRS and CDR2 YFSETQ. The CDR3 runs to 15 residues. The CDR3 DNA sequence: TGCGCCAGCAGAACGGGACTAGCGGGAGTTTACGAGCAGTACTTC. This codes for CASRTGLAGVYEQYF.

The rearrangement links TRBV5-1 to TRBJ1-5; D is possibly TRBD1 (6 bases). Trimming cost V 4 bases and J 6 bases, with 14 bases left between them. Germline V lookup: CDR1 SGHRS, CDR2 YFSETQ. The CDR3 has 14 amino acids. The CDR3 bases are TGCGCCAGCAGCCAAGAAACAGGGATTCAGCCCCAGCATTTT. Translation gives CASSQETGIQPQHF. The complete variable domain, with remaining parts taken from reference TRBV5-1 and TRBJ1-5, reads KAGVTQTPRYLIKTRGQQVTLSCSPISGHRSVSWYQQTPGQGLQFLFEYFSETQRNKGNFPGRFSGRQFSNSRSEMNVSTLELGDSALYLCASSQETGIQPQHFGDGTRLSIL.